A single T cell receptor (beta chain) is shown here with its context. This clonotype came up once. Its specific antigen is unknown. No base-level quality is on record; no much larger clone is a single base apart. A single read offers scant evidence. For repertoire sequencing, TCR beta CDR3 regions were amplified from RNA transcripts. The first round was an RT-PCR using HTBI primers with the Qiagen OneStep RT-PCR kit, and this first round was followed by a second-round multiplex PCR, then size selection and purification. Libraries were sequenced paired-end with 100 bp reads on an Illumina HiSeq2000. The paper's data handling went like this. SOAPnuke was used for read processing, and reads with adapters, uncalled bases, a mean Phred below 15, or no exact constant-primer or identifier match were discarded. COPE v1.2.5 was used to merge high-quality paired reads. Unique nucleotide sequences were defined as clonotypes and aligned to IMGT TRB V, D and J references using MiTCR v1.1. The analysis was limited to V-J combinations with a frequency above 0.0001, which together covered about 99% of the repertoires. For each V-J combination, a TCR clonal expansion and chaos score was defined as F50 clonal expansion divided by the chaos observed in the TCRdist matrix. Welch's t-statistics and random forest were used to narrow the features down to roughly twelve V-J combinations, which were then fed into a naive Bayes classifier. Thyroid-blood repertoire similarity was quantified with the Morisita-Horn index. TCRdb trimmed the raw reads at Q25, called clones with MiXCR and kept productive beta chains. All rows with the same CDR3 protein become a single entry with the most common DNA and genes. TCRdb, rather than the study authors, made the V and J calls. Present in this sample are a few hundred thousand distinct CDR3 sequences, 15% to 17% of which were seen just once. Of the sample, approximately 7% falls within the top ten clones.

Reading from cysteine to phenylalanine, the CDR3 counts 14 amino acids. Only the CDR3 part of the read is kept: 42 bases, read in frame from the first base. The germline V end is reduced by 6 bases and the J end by 4 bases; junction bases left unmatched: 6. In the germline V gene, CDR1 corresponds to ENHRY and CDR2 to SYGVKD. This sample was taken from a study of Graves' ophthalmopathy and Graves' hyperthyroidism (dated by TCRdb to the late 2010s). Notes on the research overall: Peripheral blood was collected at initial diagnosis, prior to any treatment. The study used signatures of the TCR beta repertoire to tell Graves' ophthalmopathy apart from Graves' hyperthyroidism and to predict which patients would progress to ophthalmopathy. In total, over 130 blood samples were TCR-sequenced: approximately 42 ophthalmopathy, some 75 hyperthyroidism and some 17 hyperthyroidism-to-ophthalmopathy patients. To explore V-J signatures distinguishing ophthalmopathy from hyperthyroidism, a discovery set of around 97 patients (roughly 45 ophthalmopathy, 57 stable hyperthyroidism) was enrolled. The independent validation cohort included about 19 hyperthyroidism patients plus 17 patients who later progressed from hyperthyroidism to ophthalmopathy. In five or six hyperthyroidism patients, the T-cell repertoire of thyroid tissue was compared with the T-cell repertoire of blood. Following sampling, methimazole starting at 30 mg daily was administered to hyperthyroidism patients, and high-dose intravenous methylprednisolone was administered to ophthalmopathy patients. For training and testing, the approximately 92 patients in the discovery cohort were randomly divided in a 7:3 ratio.

Study-wide findings and limitations: In validation, the model predicted ophthalmopathy progression with 70.59% sensitivity and less than 80% specificity; some 13 predicted patients were CT-confirmed with GO in a median of 6.5 months. In cross-validation, the 13-signature model distinguished ophthalmopathy from stable hyperthyroidism with 87.88% sensitivity and 81% to 82% specificity, while in the test set the corresponding values were 80% and 75%. Sample size was not statistically predetermined, and group allocation was not concealed from the investigators. Most expanded thyroid clonotypes with a frequency above 0.001 also appeared in blood, which suggests that blood repertoires may reflect the immune response in the thyroid.

A patient counted as having stable hyperthyroidism if there was no progression to ophthalmopathy within 18 months of follow-up. Hyperthyroidism patients were newly diagnosed, were aged 18 to 65 years, and had a disease duration under 2 months. Anyone with other autoimmune diseases, uncontrolled infections, pregnancy or lactation was excluded from the study. Clinical symptoms, serum thyroxine, TRAb, thyroid ultrasound and orbital computed tomography were used for diagnosis. PBMCs were isolated from approximately 10 ml of fresh peripheral blood by Ficoll-Paque density gradient centrifugation. Total RNA was extracted using Trizol reagent, and RNA quality was checked on an Agilent 2100 Bioanalyzer.

The chain couples TRBV10-3 to TRBJ2-7, with 10 bases in between that match TRBD1. Sequencing was carried out using peripheral blood. The TCR was taken from a woman aged 18-35 years with stable Graves' hyperthyroidism. Donor details come from another sample of the same person, matched by shared clones. The sequenced DNA: TGTGCCATCAGCGAAACGGGACAGGGGTACGAGCAGTACTTC. Its product reads: CAISETGQGYEQYF.